The text below deals with one T cell receptor delta chain. A much larger clone differs by one base, so this may be a read error. This entry belongs to a study of gamma-delta chains in newborns, infants, children. Study-level background: Microbial exposure reportedly drives polyclonal innate γδ T cell expansion after birth.

This CDR3 is 18 amino acids long. Germline-derived CDR1 and CDR2 are TSWWSYY and QGS. TCRdb re-called clones from the reads via CATT. This sample yields some 8,300 delta-chain clones, of which 1.5% to 2% are seen a single time; roughly 8% belongs to the top ten. The genes are TRDV1 and TRDJ1; 8 bases match TRDD3. Sequencing was performed on blood. The TCR was taken from a child who was a newborn, infant or young child, either healthy, febrile or measles-vaccinated (not recorded which). The CDR3 spells CALGEGLRPGYVTGKHIF. CDR3 DNA: TGTGCTCTTGGGGAAGGTCTACGACCGGGATACGTTACGGGTAAACACATCTTT.